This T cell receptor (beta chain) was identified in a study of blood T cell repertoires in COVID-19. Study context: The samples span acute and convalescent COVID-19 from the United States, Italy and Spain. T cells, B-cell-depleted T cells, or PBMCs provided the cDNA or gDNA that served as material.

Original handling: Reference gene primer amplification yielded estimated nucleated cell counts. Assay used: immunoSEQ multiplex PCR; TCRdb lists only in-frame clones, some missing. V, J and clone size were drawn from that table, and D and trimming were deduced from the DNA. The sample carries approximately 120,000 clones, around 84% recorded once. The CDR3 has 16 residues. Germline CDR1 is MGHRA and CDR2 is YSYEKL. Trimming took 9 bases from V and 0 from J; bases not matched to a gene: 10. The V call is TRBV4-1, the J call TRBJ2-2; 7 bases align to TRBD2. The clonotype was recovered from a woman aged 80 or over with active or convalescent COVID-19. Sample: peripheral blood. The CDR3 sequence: CASRRAGEANTGELFF. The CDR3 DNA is TGCGCCAGTAGGAGGGCGGGAGAGGCGAACACCGGGGAGCTGTTTTTT.